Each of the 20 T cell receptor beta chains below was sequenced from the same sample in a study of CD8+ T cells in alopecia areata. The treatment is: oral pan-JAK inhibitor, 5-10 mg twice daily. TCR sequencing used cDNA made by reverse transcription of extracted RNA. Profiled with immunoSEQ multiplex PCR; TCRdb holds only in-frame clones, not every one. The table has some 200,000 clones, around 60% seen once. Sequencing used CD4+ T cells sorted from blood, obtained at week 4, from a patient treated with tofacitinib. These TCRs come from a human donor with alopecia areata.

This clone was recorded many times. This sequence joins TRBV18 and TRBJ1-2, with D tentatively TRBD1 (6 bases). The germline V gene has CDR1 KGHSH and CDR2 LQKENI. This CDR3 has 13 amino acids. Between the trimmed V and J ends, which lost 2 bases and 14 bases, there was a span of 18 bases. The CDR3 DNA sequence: TGTGCCAGCTCACCAGCACGACAGGAATTGGAGACCTTC. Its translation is CASSPARQELETF.

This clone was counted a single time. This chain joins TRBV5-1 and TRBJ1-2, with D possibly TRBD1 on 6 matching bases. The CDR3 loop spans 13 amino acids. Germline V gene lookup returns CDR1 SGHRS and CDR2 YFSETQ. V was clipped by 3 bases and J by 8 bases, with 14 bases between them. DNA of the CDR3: TGCGCCAGCAGCTCACAGGGCGATCAGGGCTACACCTTC. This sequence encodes CASSSQGDQGYTF.

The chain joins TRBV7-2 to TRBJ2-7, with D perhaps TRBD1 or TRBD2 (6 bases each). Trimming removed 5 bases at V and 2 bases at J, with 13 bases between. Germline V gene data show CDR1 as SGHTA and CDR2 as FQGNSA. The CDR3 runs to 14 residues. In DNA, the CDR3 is TGTGCCAGCAGCCTGACTAGGGACACCTACGAGCAGTACTTC. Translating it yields CASSLTRDTYEQYF.

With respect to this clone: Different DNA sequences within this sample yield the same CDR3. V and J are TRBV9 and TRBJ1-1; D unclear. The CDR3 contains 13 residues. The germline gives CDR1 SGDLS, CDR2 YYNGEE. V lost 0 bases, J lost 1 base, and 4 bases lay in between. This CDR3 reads CASSVDRNTEAFF. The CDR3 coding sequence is TGTGCCAGCAGCGTAGACAGGAACACTGAAGCTTTCTTT.

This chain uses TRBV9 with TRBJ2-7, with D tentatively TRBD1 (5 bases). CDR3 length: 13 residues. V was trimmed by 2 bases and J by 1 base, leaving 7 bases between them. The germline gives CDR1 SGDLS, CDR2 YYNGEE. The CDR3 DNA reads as TGTGCCAGCAGCGTGACAGAATCCTACGAGCAGTACTTC. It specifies CASSVTESYEQYF.

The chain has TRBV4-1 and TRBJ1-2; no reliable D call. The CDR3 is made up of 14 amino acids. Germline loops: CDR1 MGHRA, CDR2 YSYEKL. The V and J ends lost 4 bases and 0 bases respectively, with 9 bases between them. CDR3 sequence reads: CASSRTDANYGYTF. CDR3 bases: TGCGCCAGCAGCCGGACGGACGCTAACTATGGCTACACCTTC.

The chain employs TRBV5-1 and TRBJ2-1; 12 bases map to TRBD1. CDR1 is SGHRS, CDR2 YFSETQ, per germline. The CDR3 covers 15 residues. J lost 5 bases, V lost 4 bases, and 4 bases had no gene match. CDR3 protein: CASSMGQGAHNEQFF. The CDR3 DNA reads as TGCGCCAGCAGCATGGGACAGGGGGCCCACAATGAGCAGTTCTTC.

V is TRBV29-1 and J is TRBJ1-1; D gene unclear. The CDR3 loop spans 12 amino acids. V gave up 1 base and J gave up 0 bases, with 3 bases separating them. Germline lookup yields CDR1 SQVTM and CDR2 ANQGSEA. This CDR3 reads CSVEGLNTEAFF. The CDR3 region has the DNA TGCAGCGTTGAAGGGCTGAACACTGAAGCTTTCTTT.

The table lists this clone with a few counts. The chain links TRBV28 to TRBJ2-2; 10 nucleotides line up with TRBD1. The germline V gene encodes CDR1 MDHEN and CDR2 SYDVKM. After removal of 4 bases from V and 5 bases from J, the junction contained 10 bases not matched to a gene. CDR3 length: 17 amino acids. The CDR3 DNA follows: TGTGCCAGCAGTTCTCGGGACAGGGGTTTTCAAACCGGGGAGCTGTTTTTT. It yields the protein CASSSRDRGFQTGELFF.

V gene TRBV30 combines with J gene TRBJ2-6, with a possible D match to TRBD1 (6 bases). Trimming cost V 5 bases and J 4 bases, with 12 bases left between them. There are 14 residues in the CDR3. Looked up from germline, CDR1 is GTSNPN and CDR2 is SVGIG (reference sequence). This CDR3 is CAWDRLAGANVLTF. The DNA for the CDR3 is TGTGCCTGGGACAGGCTGGCCGGGGCCAACGTCCTGACTTTC.

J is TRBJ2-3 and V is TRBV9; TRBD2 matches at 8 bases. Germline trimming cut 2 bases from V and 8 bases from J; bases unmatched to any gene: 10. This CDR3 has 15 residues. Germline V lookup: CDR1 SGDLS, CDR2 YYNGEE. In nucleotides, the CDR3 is TGTGCCAGCAGCGTCGGACTAGCCTGGTTTGGTACGCAGTATTTT. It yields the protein CASSVGLAWFGTQYF.

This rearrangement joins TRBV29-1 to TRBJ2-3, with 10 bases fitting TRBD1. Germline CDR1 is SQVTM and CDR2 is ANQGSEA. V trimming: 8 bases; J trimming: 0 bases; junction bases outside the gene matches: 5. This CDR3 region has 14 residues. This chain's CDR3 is CSIRDRGSTDTQYF. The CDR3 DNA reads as TGCAGCATCCGGGACAGGGGAAGCACAGATACGCAGTATTTT.

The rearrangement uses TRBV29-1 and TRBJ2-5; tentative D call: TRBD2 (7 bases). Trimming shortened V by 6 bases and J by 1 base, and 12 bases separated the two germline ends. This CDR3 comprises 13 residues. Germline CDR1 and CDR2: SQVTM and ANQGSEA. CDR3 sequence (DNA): TGCAGCGTGAGGGGGGGTTTCCAAGAGACCCAGTACTTC. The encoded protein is CSVRGGFQETQYF.

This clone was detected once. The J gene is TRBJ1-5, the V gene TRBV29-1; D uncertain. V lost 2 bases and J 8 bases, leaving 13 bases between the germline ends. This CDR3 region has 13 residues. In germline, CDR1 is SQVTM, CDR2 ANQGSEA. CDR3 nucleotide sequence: TGCAGCGTTGAAATCAGTTTAGGCGAGCCCCAGCATTTT. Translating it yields CSVEISLGEPQHF.

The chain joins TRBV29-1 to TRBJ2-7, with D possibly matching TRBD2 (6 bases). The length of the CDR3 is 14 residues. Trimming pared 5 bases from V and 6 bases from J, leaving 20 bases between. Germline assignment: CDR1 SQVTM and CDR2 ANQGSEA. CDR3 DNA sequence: TGCAGCGTTACGGCGAAGCAAACAGCGGGCGAGCAGTACTTC. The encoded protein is CSVTAKQTAGEQYF.

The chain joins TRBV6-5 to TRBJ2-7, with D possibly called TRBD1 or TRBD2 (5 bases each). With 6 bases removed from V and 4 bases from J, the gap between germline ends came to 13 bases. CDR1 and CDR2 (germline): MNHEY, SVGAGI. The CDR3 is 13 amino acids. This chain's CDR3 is CASSRDPRYEQYF. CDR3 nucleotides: TGTGCCAGCAGCCGGGACCCGAGATACGAGCAGTACTTC.

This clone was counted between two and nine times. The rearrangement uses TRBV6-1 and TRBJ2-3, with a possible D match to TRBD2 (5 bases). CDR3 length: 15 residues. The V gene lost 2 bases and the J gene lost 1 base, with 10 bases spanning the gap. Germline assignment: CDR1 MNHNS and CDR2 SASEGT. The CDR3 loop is CASSEWRRRTDTQYF. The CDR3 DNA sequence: TGTGCCAGCAGTGAATGGAGGAGACGCACAGATACGCAGTATTTT.

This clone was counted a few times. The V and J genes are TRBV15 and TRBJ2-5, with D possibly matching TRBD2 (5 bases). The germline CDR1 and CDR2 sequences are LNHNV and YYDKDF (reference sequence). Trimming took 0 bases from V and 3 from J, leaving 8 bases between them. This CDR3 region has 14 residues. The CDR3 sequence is CATSRDNGEETQYF. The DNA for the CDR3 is TGTGCCACCAGCAGAGACAACGGGGAAGAGACCCAGTACTTC.

Here the CDR3 reads CAWSEYRDGYTF. In nucleotides, the CDR3 is TGTGCCTGGAGTGAATACCGGGATGGCTACACCTTC. The chain carries TRBV30 and TRBJ1-2; D unresolved. V lost 1 base to trimming and J lost 6 bases, with 9 bases between them. The germline gives CDR1 GTSNPN, CDR2 SVGIG (reference sequence). The CDR3 totals 12 residues.

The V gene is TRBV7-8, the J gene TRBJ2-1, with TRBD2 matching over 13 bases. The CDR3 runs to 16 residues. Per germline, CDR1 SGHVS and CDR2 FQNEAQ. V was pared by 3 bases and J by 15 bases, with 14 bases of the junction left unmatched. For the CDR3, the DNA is TGTGCCAGCAGCTTTTCCGGGACTAGCGGGGAGGTTGAGGTGTTCTTC. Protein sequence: CASSFSGTSGEVEVFF.